These 26 T cell receptor beta chains share one sample of origin, sequenced in a study of spatial heterogeneity in lung cancer. One entry per CDR3 protein results from TCRdb running MiXCR on the 5' RACE reads. The table records tens of thousands of distinct CDR3 sequences, under 8% of them present only once. Time point reported: sample taken at primary tumor resection. The source material was PBMCs, sampled at surgery. These TCRs come from a female donor with early-stage non-small cell lung cancer.

This clonotype was recorded at least ten times. The genes are TRBV20-1 and TRBJ1-1, with D perhaps TRBD1 (5 bases). V was trimmed by 0 bases and J by 3 bases, leaving 14 bases between them. The length of the CDR3 is 15 residues. Germline CDR1 DFQATT, CDR2 SNEGSKA (reference sequence). CDR3 protein: CSARDPVTGDTEAFF. CDR3 in DNA: TGCAGTGCTAGAGATCCGGTAACGGGGGACACTGAAGCTTTCTTT.

The sample holds a few counts of this clonotype. This chain uses TRBV28 with TRBJ2-3, with 7 nucleotides matching TRBD2. The CDR3 sequence is 12 residues long. Germline CDR1 is MDHEN and CDR2 is SYDVKM. V shed 6 bases, J shed 5 bases, and the junction held 2 bases outside the gene matches. The CDR3 is CASRRGEDTQYF. CDR3 bases: TGTGCCAGCAGACGGGGGGAAGATACGCAGTATTTT.

The chain couples TRBV10-3 to TRBJ2-1; D might be TRBD2 (6 bases). Germline V lookup: CDR1 ENHRY, CDR2 SYGVKD. The V end lost 2 bases, the J end lost 2 bases, and 10 bases lay between the germline ends. There are 15 residues in the CDR3. CDR3 nucleotide sequence: TGTGCCATCAGTGAGGTTTTAGCGGCCTACAATGAGCAGTTCTTC. It encodes CAISEVLAAYNEQFF.

This clonotype has a count of ten or more. The genes are TRBV5-1 and TRBJ2-5; 13 bases line up with TRBD2. CDR1 is SGHRS and CDR2 is YFSETQ in the germline V gene. The CDR3 sequence is 15 residues long. V gave up 2 bases and J gave up 5 bases; unmatched junction bases: 3. The CDR3 spells CASSFGTSGMETQYF. DNA of the CDR3: TGCGCCAGCAGCTTCGGGACTAGCGGGATGGAGACCCAGTACTTC.

This clonotype was seen many times. The chain recombines TRBV28 with TRBJ2-7; D might be TRBD1 or TRBD2, each matching 6 bases. Trimming left V 2 bases short and J 2 bases short, with 13 bases between. The CDR3 is made up of 15 amino acids. In germline, CDR1 is MDHEN, CDR2 SYDVKM. The CDR3 here is CASSLQPGATYEQYF. The CDR3, as DNA: TGTGCCAGCAGTTTACAGCCGGGGGCCACCTACGAGCAGTACTTC.

This clonotype was counted ten times or more. This chain uses TRBV27 with TRBJ2-3; maybe TRBD2 (5 bases). The CDR3 is 15 residues long. V was pared by 3 bases and J by 0 bases, with 10 bases between. Germline loops: CDR1 MNHEY, CDR2 SMNVEV (reference sequence). Here the CDR3 reads CASSFGWTSTDTQYF. The CDR3 DNA sequence: TGTGCCAGCAGTTTTGGTTGGACTAGCACAGATACGCAGTATTTT.

The gene calls are TRBV3-1 and TRBJ2-3; 12 bases map to TRBD2. This CDR3 contains 17 residues. Germline V CDR1 and CDR2: LGHDT, YNNKEL (reference sequence). The V segment lost 1 base and the J segment 5 bases; nucleotides outside the gene matches: 7. The CDR3 sequence is CASSQVLSSGRVDTQYF. The DNA for the CDR3 is TGTGCCAGCAGCCAAGTACTGTCTAGCGGGAGGGTAGATACGCAGTATTTT.

This clonotype was seen at least ten times. Relative to the germline gene, one junction end is altered; a read error may explain this. The genes are TRBV7-7 and TRBJ2-1; possible D gene TRBD1, 5 bases. Germline V CDR1 and CDR2: SSHAT, FNYEAQ (reference sequence). The CDR3 is 13 residues long. CDR3 in DNA: TGTGCTAGCAGCCGTGACAGTGGGAATGAGCAGTTCTTC. Protein product: CASSRDSGNEQFF.

This clonotype was seen ten or more times. This rearrangement joins TRBV4-1 to TRBJ2-5, with 9 bases identical to TRBD1. This CDR3 is 14 amino acids long. Looked up from germline, CDR1 is MGHRA and CDR2 is YSYEKL. Trimming took 6 bases from V and 5 from J; bases not matched to a gene: 7. CDR3: CASSRDRAEETQYF. The CDR3 DNA reads TGCGCCAGCAGTCGGGACAGGGCGGAGGAGACCCAGTACTTC.

This clonotype occurred many times. The chain couples TRBV10-3 to TRBJ2-7, with a weak D call TRBD2 (6 bases). The CDR3 sequence is 12 residues long. The V and J ends lost 11 bases and 5 bases respectively, with 16 bases between them. Germline lookup yields CDR1 ENHRY and CDR2 SYGVKD. For the CDR3, the DNA is TGTGCCCGGGAGCACCCTCGGGACGAGCAGTACTTC. Encoded protein: CAREHPRDEQYF.

By its share, this clonotype is medium-sized (0.01 to 0.1%). The chain links TRBV5-1 to TRBJ1-1; perhaps TRBD1 as D (5 bases). V shed 0 bases and J shed 6 bases, with 12 bases lying between them. Per the germline V gene, CDR1 is SGHRS and CDR2 is YFSETQ. The CDR3 has 14 residues. The CDR3 protein is CASSLEAGSAEAFF. In DNA, the CDR3 is TGCGCCAGCAGCTTGGAGGCAGGGTCCGCTGAAGCTTTCTTT.

The CDR3 reads CASSQDGRTAQYF. The DNA for the CDR3 is TGCGCCAGCAGCCAAGATGGGCGGACAGCTCAGTACTTC. The chain joins TRBV4-1 to TRBJ2-5, with TRBD1 as a possible D gene (6 bases). Trimming took off 0 bases at V and 11 bases at J, with 13 bases between the two ends. Germline V lookup: CDR1 MGHRA, CDR2 YSYEKL. CDR3 length: 13 amino acids.

This clonotype was picked up many times. The chain joins TRBV29-1 to TRBJ2-3; 7 nucleotides align to TRBD1. Trimming took 8 bases from V and 3 from J; bases not matched to a gene: 8. Germline V gene sequence: CDR1 SQVTM, CDR2 ANQGSEA. This CDR3 has 13 residues. The CDR3 DNA is TGCAGCATCGGACCGGGACAGACAGATACGCAGTATTTT. Translating it yields CSIGPGQTDTQYF.

There are many counts of this clonotype. CDR3 protein: CASSQNLGGTQYF. CDR3 sequence (DNA): TGTGCCAGCAGCCAAAACCTGGGGGGTACGCAGTATTTT. V and J are TRBV7-3 and TRBJ2-3; possible D gene TRBD2, 6 bases. The germline V gene has CDR1 SGHTA and CDR2 FQGTGA. The CDR3 is 13 amino acids. V lost 5 bases and J lost 8, with 14 bases in between.

This rearrangement joins TRBV10-2 to TRBJ1-5; tentative D call: TRBD1 (6 bases). Trimming pared 6 bases from V and 6 bases from J, leaving 15 bases between. CDR1 is WSHSY, CDR2 SAAADI, per germline. The length of the CDR3 is 14 residues. CDR3 nucleotides: TGCGCCAGCAGAGAAAGGGGGGCGGGTCAGCCCCAGCATTTT. Amino acids: CASRERGAGQPQHF.

This clonotype was observed many times. This chain links TRBV20-1 with TRBJ2-5; no reliable D call. This CDR3 comprises 12 residues. Germline-derived CDR1 and CDR2 are DFQATT and SNEGSKA (reference sequence). The CDR3 DNA is TGCAGGCCCGTTCGGAGCCAGGAGACCCAGTACTTC. Residues: CRPVRSQETQYF.

This clonotype has ten or more counts. The rearrangement uses TRBV10-3 and TRBJ2-5; D is undetermined. With 4 bases removed from V and 3 bases from J, the gap between germline ends came to 9 bases. Germline V gene sequence: CDR1 ENHRY, CDR2 SYGVKD. The CDR3 contains 13 residues. CDR3 amino acids: CAISVLGKETQYF. CDR3 coding DNA: TGTGCCATCAGTGTTCTAGGGAAAGAGACCCAGTACTTC.

The sample holds many counts of this clonotype. This rearrangement joins TRBV7-2 to TRBJ2-3; no firm D call. Germline assignment: CDR1 SGHTA and CDR2 FQGNSA. The V and J ends lost 1 base and 2 bases respectively, with 10 bases between them. The CDR3 runs 15 residues. The CDR3 is CASSLVDPFTDTQYF. In nucleotides, the CDR3 is TGTGCCAGCAGCTTAGTGGACCCTTTCACAGATACGCAGTATTTT.

Concerning this clonotype: It may be a read error: a sequence one base away is much more abundant. This rearrangement joins TRBV5-5 to TRBJ2-6; D not certain. V shed 1 base and J shed 0 bases, with 8 bases lying between them. The length of the CDR3 is 16 residues. Germline CDR1 and CDR2: SGHKS and YYEKEE (reference sequence). CDR3 nucleotide sequence: TGTGCCAGCAGCTTGCCCGCGTACTCTGGGGCCAACGTCCTGACTTTC. It is translated as CASSLPAYSGANVLTF.

This clonotype occurred many times. The chain is built from TRBV15 and TRBJ1-2; 8 nucleotides match TRBD1. Germline lookup yields CDR1 LNHNV and CDR2 YYDKDF (reference sequence). The CDR3 length is 17 residues. V shed 3 bases and J 4 bases; nucleotides not matched to a gene: 13. The CDR3 region is CATSRTSLGQGGYGYTF. CDR3 in DNA: TGTGCCACCAGCAGGACCTCCCTAGGACAGGGCGGCTATGGCTACACCTTC.

This clonotype was recorded at least ten times. The rearrangement links TRBV5-1 to TRBJ1-2; D remains ambiguous. Germline lookup yields CDR1 SGHRS and CDR2 YFSETQ. This CDR3 comprises 15 residues. Trimming removed 3 bases from V and 9 bases from J, with 21 bases in between. In DNA form, the CDR3 reads TGCGCCAGCAGCTCCCGGGTTAGCGGTACGCCGAGCTACACCTTC. Translating it yields CASSSRVSGTPSYTF.

This clonotype was seen many times. This chain links TRBV5-1 with TRBJ1-2; tentatively, D is TRBD1 (5 bases). This CDR3 is 14 amino acids long. Per germline, CDR1 SGHRS and CDR2 YFSETQ. Trimming stripped 2 bases from V and 4 bases from J, with 12 bases between. Written as DNA, the CDR3 is TGCGCCAGCAGCTTTACTTCGGGGACCTATGGCTACACCTTC. As protein: CASSFTSGTYGYTF.

V and J are TRBV28 and TRBJ2-3; D may be TRBD1 (5 bases). The J call may be faulty, since TRBJ1-5 better matches the DNA end. The CDR3 spans 12 residues. Germline CDR1 and CDR2: MDHEN and SYDVKM. The CDR3 DNA sequence: TGTGCCAGCAGTGGGGACTCAGATACGCAGCATTTT. It yields the protein CASSGDSDTQHF.

With respect to this clonotype: A much larger clone lies one base from this, so it may be a read error. The chain carries TRBV29-1 and TRBJ2-3; D call uncertain. The CDR3 consists of 18 residues. V lost 0 bases and J 0 bases, leaving 19 bases between the germline ends. Germline lookup yields CDR1 SQVTM and CDR2 ANQGSEA. CDR3 region: CSVEEAPVGPLSTDTQYF. CDR3 DNA: TGCAGCGTTGAAGAGGCCCCTGTCGGACCGCTTAGCACAGATACGCAGTATTTT.

Remarks on this clonotype: A much bigger clone sits one base away, suggesting this may be a read error. The chain couples TRBV18 to TRBJ1-2; D is unresolved. From germline, CDR1 is KGHSH and CDR2 LQKENI. The CDR3 runs to 15 residues. The CDR3 protein is CANSPDRQTNYGYTF. The DNA of the CDR3 is TGTGCCAACTCACCAGATCGGCAAACTAACTATGGCTACACCTTC.

This clonotype was recorded many times. The chain has TRBV20-1 and TRBJ2-2; 12 nucleotides agree with TRBD2. The CDR3 runs 15 residues. Germline CDR1 and CDR2: DFQATT and SNEGSKA (reference sequence). With V trimmed by 6 bases and J by 6 bases, 8 bases remained unmatched. The DNA for the CDR3 is TGCAGTGCCCACTCACTAGCGGGAGGCCCCGGGGAGCTGTTTTTT. It codes for CSAHSLAGGPGELFF.